The clone carrying this T cell receptor (beta chain) was detected a few times. The PCR employed 60 Vbeta primers together with 13 Jbeta primers. Assay used: immunoSEQ multiplex PCR; TCRdb lists only in-frame clones, some missing. The sample carries 110,000 to 150,000 clones, roughly 9.7% recorded once. This specimen comes from a study of cytomegalovirus exposure and HLA in healthy donors. The CDR3 has 15 amino acids. CDR1 and CDR2 from the germline V gene are SGHTS and YDEGEE. Trimming left V 4 bases short and J 0 bases short, with 12 bases between. Nominally healthy donors were sampled, though unrecorded immune exposures were likely.

The receptor was derived from a man between 45 and 60 years old in good health and CMV-seronegative. Sequencing was performed on PBMCs. The V and J genes are TRBV5-8 and TRBJ2-3, with a possible D match to TRBD1 (5 bases). This CDR3 reads CASSAPGSSTDTQYF. CDR3 sequence (DNA): TGTGCCAGCAGCGCACCAGGGTCTAGCACAGATACGCAGTATTTT. Complete variable domain (other parts from reference TRBV5-8 and TRBJ2-3): EAGVTQSPTHLIKTRGQQATLRCSPISGHTSVYWYQQALGLGLQFLLWYDEGEERNRGNFPPRFSGRQFPNYSSELNVNALELEDSALYLCASSAPGSSTDTQYFGPGTRLTVL.